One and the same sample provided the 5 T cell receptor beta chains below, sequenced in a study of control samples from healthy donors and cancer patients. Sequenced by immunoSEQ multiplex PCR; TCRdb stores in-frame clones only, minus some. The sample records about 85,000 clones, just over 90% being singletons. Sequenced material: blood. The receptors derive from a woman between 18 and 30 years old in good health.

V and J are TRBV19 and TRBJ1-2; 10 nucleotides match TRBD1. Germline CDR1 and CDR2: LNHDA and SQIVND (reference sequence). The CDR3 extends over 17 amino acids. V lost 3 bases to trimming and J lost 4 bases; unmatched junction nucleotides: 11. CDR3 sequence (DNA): TGTGCCAGTAGTATCCAAACGACAGGGGGCGCGAGCTATGGCTACACCTTC. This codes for CASSIQTTGGASYGYTF.

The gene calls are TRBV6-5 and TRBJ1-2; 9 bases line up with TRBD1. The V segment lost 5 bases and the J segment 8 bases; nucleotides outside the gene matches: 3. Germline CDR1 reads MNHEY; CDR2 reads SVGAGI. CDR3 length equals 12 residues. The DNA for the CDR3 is TGTGCCAGCAGTCGGACAGGGGACGGCTACACCTTC. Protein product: CASSRTGDGYTF.

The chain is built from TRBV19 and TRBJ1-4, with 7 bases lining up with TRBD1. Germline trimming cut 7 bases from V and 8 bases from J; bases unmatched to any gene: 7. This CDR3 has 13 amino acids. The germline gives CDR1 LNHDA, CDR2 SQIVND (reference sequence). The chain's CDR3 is CASNNRGGEKLFF. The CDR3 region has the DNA TGTGCCAGTAATAACAGGGGAGGAGAAAAACTGTTTTTT.

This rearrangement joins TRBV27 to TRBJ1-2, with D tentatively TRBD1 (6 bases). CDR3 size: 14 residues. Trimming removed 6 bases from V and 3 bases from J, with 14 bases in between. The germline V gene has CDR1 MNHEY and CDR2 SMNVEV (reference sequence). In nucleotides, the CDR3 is TGTGCCAGCAGCTACAGGGTGCCCCACTATGGCTACACCTTC. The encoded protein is CASSYRVPHYGYTF.

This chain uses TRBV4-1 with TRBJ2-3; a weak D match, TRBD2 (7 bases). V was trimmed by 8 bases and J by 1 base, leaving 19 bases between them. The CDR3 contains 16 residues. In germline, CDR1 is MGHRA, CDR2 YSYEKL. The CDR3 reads CASAVRRGGGTDTQYF. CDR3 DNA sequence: TGCGCCAGCGCCGTAAGGAGAGGGGGGGGCACAGATACGCAGTATTTT.